This passage covers 22 T cell receptor beta chains from one sample sequenced in a study of CD8+ T cells in alopecia areata (dated by TCRdb to the late 2010s). The sample's treatment or condition, from its label and the paper: oral pan-JAK inhibitor, 5-10 mg twice daily. Library method: the immunoSEQ multiplex PCR assay. RNA was extracted from all samples and reverse transcribed into cDNA as template for TCR sequencing. TCRdb obtained this table from immuneACCESS and retained in-frame rearrangements with V and J assigned. These tables miss some clones; where compared with another copy, unresolved V genes account for less than half of the shortfall, and the remainder is unexplained. Here the sample has 250,000 to 350,000 clones; about 62% occur a single time. 0.9% to 0.95% of the sample belongs to the ten largest clones. The sample was CD4+ T cells sorted from blood, taken around week 54, from a patient treated with tofacitinib. The source of these receptors is a human donor with alopecia areata.

The V and J genes are TRBV5-1 and TRBJ2-1; D remains unclear. V shed 2 bases and J shed 10 bases, with 16 bases lying between them. The V gene's germline CDR1 is SGHRS and CDR2 YFSETQ. This CDR3 comprises 14 residues. The CDR3 region is CASSFSTEVGEQFF. As DNA, the CDR3 is TGCGCCAGCAGCTTCTCGACTGAAGTGGGGGAGCAGTTCTTC.

The J gene is TRBJ2-1, the V gene TRBV4-2, with 9 bases fitting TRBD2. The V gene end was trimmed by 0 bases and the J gene end by 5 bases; junction bases not matched to a gene: 8. The V gene's germline CDR1 is LGHNA and CDR2 YNFKEQ. The CDR3 length is 17 residues. The CDR3 sequence: CASSQDIRLAGNNEQFF. In DNA form, the CDR3 reads TGTGCCAGCAGCCAAGATATACGGCTAGCGGGGAACAATGAGCAGTTCTTC.

This clone was seen only once. This chain joins TRBV7-2 and TRBJ2-7; no clear D. This CDR3 is built from 15 residues. Trimming left V 5 bases short and J 2 bases short, with 16 bases between. From germline, CDR1 is SGHTA and CDR2 FQGNSA. The CDR3 region is CASSLRLDPTYEQYF. The CDR3 region has the DNA TGTGCCAGCAGCCTGCGACTCGATCCCACCTACGAGCAGTACTTC.

This clone showed up just a few times. This chain connects TRBV5-1 to TRBJ2-5; 7 bases are a match to TRBD2. The germline gives CDR1 SGHRS, CDR2 YFSETQ. Trimming removed 0 bases from V and 0 bases from J; junction bases left unmatched: 5. CDR3 length equals 16 residues. The CDR3: CASSLELAAYQETQYF. Written as DNA, the CDR3 is TGCGCCAGCAGCTTGGAGCTAGCGGCGTACCAAGAGACCCAGTACTTC.

This rearrangement joins TRBV5-4 to TRBJ2-7; 10 bases are a match to TRBD1. Germline CDR1 is SGHNT and CDR2 is YYREEE (reference sequence). The CDR3 has 14 amino acids. The junction had 3 bases not matched to a gene; V was cut back by 3 bases and J by 3 bases. The CDR3 loop is CASSSGTGVYEQYF. The CDR3 nucleotides are TGTGCCAGCAGCTCCGGGACAGGGGTCTACGAGCAGTACTTC.

The rearrangement links TRBV7-2 to TRBJ1-5, with D possibly being TRBD1 (6 bases). The V end lost 1 base, the J end lost 9 bases, and 13 bases lay between the germline ends. Per the germline V gene, CDR1 is SGHTA and CDR2 is FQGNSA. The CDR3 consists of 14 residues. The CDR3 here is CASSLGTGRPPQHF. CDR3 nucleotides: TGTGCCAGCAGCTTAGGCACAGGGAGGCCGCCCCAGCATTTT.

The CDR3 sequence: CASSPQADTEAFF. DNA for the CDR3: TGTGCCAGCAGCCCGCAGGCGGACACTGAAGCTTTCTTT. The rearrangement joins TRBV7-9 to TRBJ1-1; D is ambiguous. V lost 5 bases to trimming and J lost 3 bases, with 10 bases between them. The CDR3 consists of 13 residues. Germline V lookup: CDR1 SEHNR, CDR2 FQNEAQ (reference sequence).

The V and J genes are TRBV5-6 and TRBJ2-7, with D perhaps TRBD2 (5 bases). CDR1 is SGHDT and CDR2 is YYEEEE in the germline V gene. This CDR3 comprises 16 residues. Trimming stripped 4 bases from V and 2 bases from J, with 19 bases between. CDR3 sequence reads: CASSLQADLDTYEQYF. The DNA for the CDR3 is TGTGCCAGCAGCCTCCAAGCGGATCTCGATACCTACGAGCAGTACTTC.

This clone was seen only a few times. The chain uses TRBV7-9 and TRBJ1-6, with 7 bases matching TRBD1. V trimming: 6 bases; J trimming: 7 bases; junction bases outside the gene matches: 9. The CDR3 is made up of 15 amino acids. Per germline, CDR1 SEHNR and CDR2 FQNEAQ (reference sequence). The CDR3 loop is CASSSRQGVNSPLHF. Written as DNA, the CDR3 is TGTGCCAGCAGTTCCCGACAGGGCGTCAATTCACCCCTCCACTTT.

This clone was recorded a few times. The chain employs TRBV7-8 and TRBJ2-5, with a possible D match to TRBD1 (6 bases). Germline CDR1 SGHVS, CDR2 FQNEAQ. With 0 bases removed from V and 2 bases from J, the gap between germline ends came to 7 bases. The CDR3 totals 14 residues. The CDR3 DNA follows: TGTGCCAGCAGCTTAGCACAGGGTCAAGAGACCCAGTACTTC. It encodes CASSLAQGQETQYF.

The V call is TRBV20-1, the J call TRBJ2-5; TRBD2 might be the D (5 bases). Germline lookup yields CDR1 DFQATT and CDR2 SNEGSKA (reference sequence). This CDR3 is 11 amino acids long. The CDR3 DNA is TGCAGCCCACCGGGGCAAGAGACCCAGTACTTC. Translated: CSPPGQETQYF.

The chain joins TRBV29-1 to TRBJ2-3, with TRBD1 matching over 9 bases. CDR1 and CDR2 from the germline V gene are SQVTM and ANQGSEA. J lost 6 bases, V lost 1 base, and 5 bases had no gene match. This CDR3 contains 14 residues. As DNA, the CDR3 is TGCAGCGTTGAAGGTGGGACAGGGATGGATACGCAGTATTTT. Translating gives CSVEGGTGMDTQYF.

The chain employs TRBV7-2 and TRBJ1-1; D is unresolved. Germline assignment: CDR1 SGHTA and CDR2 FQGNSA. V was pared by 0 bases and J by 3 bases, with 2 bases between. CDR3 length equals 12 residues. The CDR3 sequence is CASSLAYTEAFF. In DNA, the CDR3 is TGTGCCAGCAGCTTAGCGTACACTGAAGCTTTCTTT.

This chain joins TRBV30 and TRBJ2-7; D is possibly TRBD2 (5 bases). Trimming left V 3 bases short and J 1 base short, with 16 bases between. Per the germline V gene, CDR1 is GTSNPN and CDR2 is SVGIG (reference sequence). The CDR3 is made up of 15 amino acids. The CDR3 bases are TGTGCCTGGAGGGCGGCGGGTTCAGGTTCCTACGAGCAGTACTTC. This translates into CAWRAAGSGSYEQYF. Variable domain in full (rest from reference TRBV30 and TRBJ2-7): SQTIHQWPATLVQPVGSPLSLECTVEGTSNPNLYWYRQAAGRGLQLLFYSVGIGQISSEVPQNLSASRPQDRQFILSSKKLLLSDSGFYLCAWRAAGSGSYEQYFGPGTRLTVT.

The chain joins TRBV4-3 to TRBJ1-5, with unresolved D. V gave up 1 base and J gave up 10 bases, with 11 bases separating them. CDR3 length equals 13 residues. The germline gives CDR1 LGHNA, CDR2 YSLEER. CDR3 region: CASSQGRLGPQHF. CDR3 DNA sequence: TGCGCCAGCAGCCAAGGTCGTTTGGGACCCCAGCATTTT.

The V and J genes are TRBV4-2 and TRBJ2-2; 9 nucleotides align to TRBD2. V was clipped by 4 bases and J by 7 bases; unmatched bases: 10. Germline V lookup: CDR1 LGHNA, CDR2 YNFKEQ. The CDR3 has 16 residues. The CDR3 sequence: CASSPLRRGGVGELFF. The CDR3 DNA is TGTGCCAGCAGCCCCCTCAGGCGGGGGGGCGTCGGGGAGCTGTTTTTT.

The V and J genes are TRBV25-1 and TRBJ2-5, with a tentative D call TRBD2 (6 bases). The CDR3 contains 16 residues. CDR1 and CDR2 from the germline V gene are MGHDK and SYGVNS. The V gene lost 2 bases and the J gene lost 9 bases, with 22 bases spanning the gap. The CDR3: CASSEGGVGSVTAQYF. Written as DNA, the CDR3 is TGTGCCAGCAGTGAAGGAGGGGTGGGCAGTGTGACGGCCCAGTACTTC.

The rearrangement joins TRBV29-1 to TRBJ1-1; D is possibly TRBD1 (5 bases). V was trimmed by 7 bases and J by 4 bases, leaving 13 bases between them. Germline CDR1 SQVTM, CDR2 ANQGSEA. CDR3 size: 12 residues. The CDR3 nucleotides read TGCAGCGCCCAGGGAGATTTCACTGAAGCTTTCTTT. It specifies CSAQGDFTEAFF.

V is TRBV27 and J is TRBJ2-7; D uncertain. CDR1 is MNHEY, CDR2 SMNVEV, per germline (reference sequence). This CDR3 is built from 14 residues. Trimming shortened V by 6 bases and J by 0 bases, and 12 bases separated the two germline ends. The CDR3 DNA reads as TGTGCCAGCAGCTCTTCGATGGTCTCCTACGAGCAGTACTTC. It yields the protein CASSSSMVSYEQYF.

The genes are TRBV5-1 and TRBJ1-1; possible D gene TRBD1, 5 bases. The V and J ends lost 4 bases and 1 base respectively, with 5 bases between them. This CDR3 spans 12 amino acids. Per the germline V gene, CDR1 is SGHRS and CDR2 is YFSETQ. The CDR3 reads CASSGGNTEAFF. The CDR3 region has the DNA TGCGCCAGCAGCGGGGGGAACACTGAAGCTTTCTTT.

This clone was detected only a few times. This rearrangement joins TRBV5-1 to TRBJ2-5; possible D gene TRBD1, 6 bases. Trimming removed 0 bases from V and 4 bases from J, with 10 bases in between. Germline V lookup: CDR1 SGHRS, CDR2 YFSETQ. The CDR3 totals 14 residues. Here the CDR3 DNA reads TGCGCCAGCAGCTTGGGGACAGAGGGAGAGACCCAGTACTTC. Its protein is CASSLGTEGETQYF.

The CDR3 DNA is TGTGCCAGCAGGGTCAGTCAGAACTATGGCTACACCTTC. Residues: CASRVSQNYGYTF. The rearrangement joins TRBV6-5 to TRBJ1-2; no firm D call. This CDR3 has 13 residues. CDR1 and CDR2 from the germline V gene are MNHEY and SVGAGI. Trimming took 6 bases from V and 2 from J, leaving 10 bases between them.